The sequence of this TCR beta chain was determined in a study of blood T cell dynamics during melanoma immunotherapy. The wider study: First-line therapy was either pembrolizumab or nivolumab with ipilimumab for metastatic melanoma. Study observations and caveats: Clones driving repertoire changes may be melanoma-specific or general immune activation. At W3, later disease-control patients showed bifurcated PBMC repertoire changes, unlike progressors.

The CDR3 sequence is 14 residues long. Trimming took off 4 bases at V and 1 base at J, with 10 bases between the two ends. Germline V gives CDR1 SNHLY, CDR2 FYNNEI. Comments on this clone: Its specificity is unknown.

The data were produced by immunoSEQ multiplex PCR, yet TCRdb's version contains in-frame clones alone and is incomplete. The sample holds about 15,000 clones, about 85% seen once. Time point of the sample: pre-treatment baseline. The clonotype was recovered from a human donor with melanoma. The chain employs TRBV2 and TRBJ2-5; D not certain. The starting material was blood, obtained from a patient treated with checkpoint blockade. CDR3 in DNA: TGTGCCAGCAGTGGTCAGTCGACCCAAGAGACCCAGTACTTC. Translation gives CASSGQSTQETQYF.